This TCR beta chain originates from a study of ipilimumab plus nivolumab after autologous stem cell transplantation. The germline V gene encodes CDR1 MNHEY and CDR2 SVGAGI. V lost 2 bases and J lost 3; bases outside the gene matches: 3. There are 14 residues in the CDR3. Starting 14 to 28 days after autologous transplant, ipilimumab 1 mg/kg was given. Through week 26, nivolumab 3 mg/kg IV was given weeks 1, 4, 7, 10, then biweekly. This clone was recorded once. Its antigen is as yet unknown. The protocol was immunoSEQ multiplex PCR, while the TCRdb copy is restricted to in-frame clones and leaves out a portion. This sample has 12,000 or so clones; 69% occur once, and the top ten carry about 28%. Study results and caveats: TCR repertoire, Treg phenotype and gut microbiota reportedly support more study of this approach.

This TCR derives from a male donor with diffuse large B-cell lymphoma. The sample in question was PBMCs, obtained in a trial of ipilimumab plus nivolumab as post-transplant consolidation. This chain uses TRBV6-5 with TRBJ2-5; 7 bases match TRBD1. CDR3 nucleotides: TGTGCCAGCAGTTACACCGGGACAGAAGAGACCCAGTACTTC. Translating it yields CASSYTGTEETQYF.